The 30 T cell receptor beta chains given below trace back to one sample, sequenced in a study of blood T cell repertoires in COVID-19. TCRdb keeps only in-frame clones here, not all; method: immunoSEQ multiplex PCR. The sample has about 84,000 clones; over 70% are singletons. Specimen: peripheral blood. These receptor sequences come from an older man with active or convalescent COVID-19.

The chain has TRBV25-1 and TRBJ1-3; 7 bases fit TRBD1. Trimming cost V 9 bases and J 10 bases; bases outside gene matches: 6. CDR1 is MGHDK and CDR2 is SYGVNS in the germline V gene. The length of the CDR3 is 11 residues. The CDR3 sequence is CASRGGGTIYF. In DNA form, the CDR3 reads TGTGCCAGTAGAGGGGGCGGAACCATATATTTT.

This chain connects TRBV19 to TRBJ2-2, with 8 bases lining up with TRBD2. V was clipped by 6 bases and J by 2 bases; unmatched bases: 11. This CDR3 comprises 17 residues. Germline CDR1 reads LNHDA; CDR2 reads SQIVND (reference sequence). This CDR3 reads CASRPLIAGTNTGELFF. CDR3 DNA sequence: TGTGCCAGTAGACCCCTTATAGCGGGGACCAACACCGGGGAGCTGTTTTTT.

The chain recombines TRBV18 with TRBJ2-5; the match to TRBD2 covers 8 bases. From germline, CDR1 is KGHSH and CDR2 LQKENI. This CDR3 is 13 amino acids long. V shed 6 bases and J 4 bases; nucleotides not matched to a gene: 4. CDR3 protein: CASSGGERETQYF. CDR3 DNA sequence: TGTGCCAGCTCCGGGGGGGAGAGAGAGACCCAGTACTTC.

The J gene is TRBJ1-4, the V gene TRBV11-1, with D unclear. The germline V gene encodes CDR1 SGHAT and CDR2 FQDESV (reference sequence). V lost 2 bases, J lost 8 bases, and 9 bases lay in between. The CDR3 totals 13 residues. The CDR3 DNA reads as TGTGCCAGCAGCTTATTCAGTACCGAAAAACTGTTTTTT. Translation gives CASSLFSTEKLFF.

This clone has just one count. The gene calls are TRBV5-1 and TRBJ1-6; D may be TRBD1 (5 bases). There are 15 residues in the CDR3. Trimming left V 4 bases short and J 8 bases short, with 16 bases between. CDR1 is SGHRS, CDR2 YFSETQ, per germline. As DNA, the CDR3 is TGCGCCAGCAGCGGCGGGACCGCCACTGATTCACCCCTCCACTTT. Protein product: CASSGGTATDSPLHF.

The V call is TRBV7-2, the J call TRBJ2-3, with 9 nucleotides matching TRBD2. Germline V gene data show CDR1 as SGHTA and CDR2 as FQGNSA. V shed 0 bases, J shed 4 bases, and the junction held 11 bases outside the gene matches. CDR3 length: 18 residues. CDR3 sequence (DNA): TGTGCCAGCAGCTTAGCGCTAACGGCGGGAGGGCCCTCAGATACGCAGTATTTT. Protein sequence: CASSLALTAGGPSDTQYF.

V gene TRBV11-2 combines with J gene TRBJ1-4; 10 nucleotides line up with TRBD1. The junction had 7 bases not matched to a gene; V was cut back by 5 bases and J by 10 bases. Germline V gives CDR1 SGHAT, CDR2 FQNNGV. The CDR3 spans 14 residues. The CDR3 sequence is CASSQDRGRGKLFF. The CDR3 DNA is TGTGCCAGCAGCCAGGACAGGGGGAGAGGAAAACTGTTTTTT. Full variable domain (missing parts from reference TRBV11-2 and TRBJ1-4): EAGVAQSPRYKIIEKRQSVAFWCNPISGHATLYWYQQILGQGPKLLIQFQNNGVVDDSQLPKDRFSAERLKGVDSTLKIQPAKLEDSAVYLCASSQDRGRGKLFFGSGTQLSVL.

V usage is TRBV6-5 and J usage is TRBJ1-1; D is possibly TRBD1 (6 bases). The germline V and J ends were trimmed by 0 bases and 0 bases, with 8 bases remaining between them. Germline V CDR1 and CDR2: MNHEY, SVGAGI. There are 15 residues in the CDR3. The CDR3 DNA reads TGTGCCAGCAGTTACTCGGGGGCCCTGAACACTGAAGCTTTCTTT. Its translation is CASSYSGALNTEAFF.

This clone came up once. The rearrangement links TRBV6-5 to TRBJ2-7, with TRBD1 matching 11 bases. Germline CDR1 and CDR2: MNHEY and SVGAGI. Trimming removed 3 bases from V and 5 bases from J; junction bases left unmatched: 6. The CDR3 is made up of 15 amino acids. CDR3 DNA sequence: TGTGCCAGCAGTTATCGGGGACAGGGGGTCCACGAGCAGTACTTC. This sequence encodes CASSYRGQGVHEQYF.

This clone was found a few times. This sequence joins TRBV3-1 (or the pseudogene TRBV3-2) and TRBJ1-1; TRBD1 is a possible D gene (6 bases). CDR1 is LGHDT, CDR2 YNNKEL, per germline (reference sequence). The CDR3 is made up of 15 amino acids. The V and J ends lost 3 bases and 5 bases respectively, with 16 bases between them. CDR3 nucleotides: TGTGCCAGCAGCCAGTCGGGGACACCCCGGACTGAAGCTTTCTTT. It encodes CASSQSGTPRTEAFF.

V is TRBV24-1 and J is TRBJ2-1, with 13 positions matching TRBD2. The CDR3 extends over 16 amino acids. Germline CDR1 and CDR2: KGHDR and SFDVKD. The V and J ends lost 3 bases and 9 bases, in that order; junction bases with no gene match: 7. CDR3 sequence reads: CATSDTLAGGPFEQFF. The CDR3, as DNA: TGTGCCACCAGTGATACACTAGCGGGAGGGCCCTTTGAGCAGTTCTTC.

This chain uses TRBV12-3 or TRBV12-4 with TRBJ2-5; TRBD2 aligns across 7 bases. CDR3 length equals 12 residues. The V and J ends lost 7 bases and 5 bases, in that order; junction bases with no gene match: 4. DNA for the CDR3: TGTGCCAGCAAAGGGCGGGGGGAGACCCAGTACTTC. Its protein product is CASKGRGETQYF.

The V call is TRBV3-1 (or the pseudogene TRBV3-2), the J call TRBJ1-1; D is possibly TRBD1 (5 bases). Germline-derived CDR1 and CDR2 are LGHDT and YNNKEL (reference sequence). With 4 bases removed from V and 2 bases from J, the gap between germline ends came to 14 bases. The CDR3 runs to 15 residues. The CDR3 sequence: CASSRYTRGNTEAFF. The CDR3 region has the DNA TGTGCCAGCAGCCGCTATACAAGGGGCAACACTGAAGCTTTCTTT.

V usage is TRBV19 and J usage is TRBJ2-2; D unresolved. The CDR3 extends over 13 amino acids. The germline V and J ends were trimmed by 5 bases and 2 bases, with 6 bases remaining between them. Germline V gene data show CDR1 as LNHDA and CDR2 as SQIVND (reference sequence). The CDR3 sequence is CASSPLNTGELFF. In DNA form, the CDR3 reads TGTGCCAGTAGTCCTCTTAACACCGGGGAGCTGTTTTTT.

The V gene is TRBV7-9, the J gene TRBJ2-2, with D perhaps matching TRBD1 (5 bases). The CDR3 loop spans 14 amino acids. CDR1 is SEHNR, CDR2 FQNEAQ, per germline (reference sequence). Trimming took 2 bases from V and 6 from J, leaving 10 bases between them. The CDR3 loop is CASSLMGLAGELFF. CDR3 DNA sequence: TGTGCCAGCAGCTTAATGGGGCTCGCCGGGGAGCTGTTTTTT.

The V gene is TRBV5-1, the J gene TRBJ1-4; D may be TRBD1 (6 bases). V was shortened by 1 base and J by 0 bases, with 7 bases between the two germline ends. From germline, CDR1 is SGHRS and CDR2 YFSETQ. The CDR3 spans 15 residues. CDR3 region: CASSLTGPTNEKLFF. As DNA, the CDR3 is TGCGCCAGCAGCTTGACAGGGCCAACTAATGAAAAACTGTTTTTT.

The CDR3: CASSIKRDTSKGGYTF. Here the CDR3 DNA reads TGTGCCAGTAGTATAAAACGGGACACCTCCAAGGGTGGCTACACCTTC. The genes are TRBV19 and TRBJ1-2; possibly TRBD1 for D (6 bases). The CDR3 runs to 16 residues. Germline assignment: CDR1 LNHDA and CDR2 SQIVND (reference sequence). The V end lost 2 bases, the J end lost 7 bases, and 20 bases lay between the germline ends.

V gene TRBV5-1 combines with J gene TRBJ2-3, with D uncertain. The CDR3 has 14 amino acids. V gave up 2 bases and J gave up 0 bases, with 7 bases separating them. From germline, CDR1 is SGHRS and CDR2 YFSETQ. The CDR3 here is CASSFRLSTDTQYF. The CDR3 DNA follows: TGCGCCAGCAGCTTCCGACTGAGCACAGATACGCAGTATTTT.

The rearrangement uses TRBV9 and TRBJ2-3, with TRBD2 identical over 10 bases. V shed 4 bases and J 6 bases; nucleotides not matched to a gene: 14. The CDR3 is 17 amino acids. Germline V lookup: CDR1 SGDLS, CDR2 YYNGEE. CDR3 nucleotide sequence: TGTGCCAGCAGCCCTCGTCGGGCTAGCGGGGGAGGCGATACGCAGTATTTT. Its protein product is CASSPRRASGGGDTQYF.

This clone was observed a single time. The chain uses TRBV19 and TRBJ2-2, with 7 bases that match TRBD1. The junction had 2 bases not matched to a gene; V was cut back by 3 bases and J by 1 base. This CDR3 has 15 residues. Germline lookup yields CDR1 LNHDA and CDR2 SQIVND (reference sequence). CDR3 residues: CASSIPGGNTGELFF. DNA of the CDR3: TGTGCCAGTAGTATCCCAGGGGGGAACACCGGGGAGCTGTTTTTT.

This rearrangement joins TRBV2 to TRBJ1-3, with no clear D. Trimming took 4 bases from V and 1 from J, leaving 8 bases between them. CDR3 length: 14 amino acids. Looked up from germline, CDR1 is SNHLY and CDR2 is FYNNEI. The CDR3: CASSATASGNTIYF. CDR3 nucleotide sequence: TGTGCCAGCAGTGCCACAGCTTCTGGAAACACCATATATTTT.

The chain carries TRBV30 and TRBJ2-7; 8 nucleotides agree with TRBD1. The CDR3 consists of 14 residues. The V and J ends lost 5 bases and 1 base, in that order; junction bases with no gene match: 7. Germline values: CDR1 GTSNPN, CDR2 SVGIG (reference sequence). Here the CDR3 reads CAWAGQGLSYEQYF. In DNA form, the CDR3 reads TGTGCCTGGGCCGGACAGGGACTTTCCTACGAGCAGTACTTC.

The chain is built from TRBV15 and TRBJ2-5; D might be TRBD1 (6 bases). The germline gives CDR1 LNHNV, CDR2 YYDKDF (reference sequence). V was pared by 1 base and J by 3 bases, with 6 bases between. The CDR3 has 13 amino acids. CDR3 loop: CATSRAGEETQYF. The DNA of the CDR3 is TGTGCCACCAGCAGAGCAGGGGAAGAGACCCAGTACTTC.

To note about this clone: One end of the junction is discordant with germline, which a read error may explain. The chain is built from TRBV28 and TRBJ1-2; D unresolved. CDR1 and CDR2 from the germline V gene are MDHEN and SYDVKM. The CDR3 contains 14 residues. The CDR3 sequence: CASGYPRVGYGYTF. The CDR3 DNA sequence: TGTGCCAGCGGCTACCCGCGGGTTGGATATGGCTACACCTTT.

This clone was found once. V is TRBV28 and J is TRBJ2-7, with D possibly being TRBD2 (5 bases). The CDR3 sequence is 15 residues long. V was clipped by 2 bases and J by 6 bases, with 17 bases between them. The germline CDR1 and CDR2 sequences are MDHEN and SYDVKM. The CDR3 DNA is TGTGCCAGCAGTTTAGGGCGGGTTGGGCCGAGCGAGCAGTACTTC. This sequence encodes CASSLGRVGPSEQYF.

This chain uses TRBV3-1 (or the pseudogene TRBV3-2) with TRBJ2-7; 10 bases line up with TRBD2. Germline-derived CDR1 and CDR2 are LGHDT and YNNKEL (reference sequence). The CDR3 has 18 residues. V lost 0 bases, J lost 1 base, and 9 bases stayed unmatched. Here the CDR3 DNA reads TGTGCCAGCAGCCAAGATTTAGCGGGAGGTAAAGGATCCTACGAGCAGTACTTC. Protein: CASSQDLAGGKGSYEQYF.

This chain connects TRBV10-1 to TRBJ2-1; D possibly corresponds to TRBD2 (6 bases). V lost 3 bases, J lost 9 bases, and 21 bases lay in between. Looked up from germline, CDR1 is WNHNN and CDR2 is SYGVQD (reference sequence). There are 16 residues in the CDR3. CDR3 residues: CASSDLTGETSSEQFF. The CDR3 region has the DNA TGCGCCAGCAGTGATCTCACGGGAGAAACCTCTTCTGAGCAGTTCTTC.

This chain connects TRBV29-1 to TRBJ1-2, with D maybe TRBD1 (5 bases). V dropped 7 bases and J dropped 4 bases, with 10 bases sitting between them. From germline, CDR1 is SQVTM and CDR2 ANQGSEA. The CDR3 has 11 residues. The CDR3 protein is CSGGEVYGYTF. In DNA form, the CDR3 reads TGCAGCGGGGGGGAGGTCTATGGCTACACCTTC.

The CDR3 DNA sequence: TGTGCCAGTAGTATAGCTCGGGGGAATAATTCACCCCTCCACTTT. Its protein is CASSIARGNNSPLHF. The genes are TRBV19 and TRBJ1-6; a possible D gene is TRBD1 (5 bases). Per germline, CDR1 LNHDA and CDR2 SQIVND (reference sequence). The CDR3 consists of 15 residues. Trimming removed 1 base from V and 5 bases from J, with 9 bases in between.

The genes are TRBV7-9 and TRBJ1-5; D remains ambiguous. This CDR3 region has 15 residues. V lost 1 base and J lost 0, with 7 bases in between. Per germline, CDR1 SEHNR and CDR2 FQNEAQ (reference sequence). The CDR3, as DNA: TGTGCCAGCAGCTTAGGAGGATATAGCAATCAGCCCCAGCATTTT. This encodes CASSLGGYSNQPQHF.